This TCR beta chain is drawn from a study of blood T cell repertoires in COVID-19. Produced via immunoSEQ multiplex PCR; TCRdb's table is partial and in-frame only. The repertoire consists of some 65,000 clones, with about 90% occurring once and the leading ten covering under 0.65%. The source is a man between 45 and 60 years old with COVID-19, enrolled during active disease. The sequencing sample was made of peripheral blood.

The CDR3 here is CASSLAPPGGSFADTQYF. CDR3 nucleotide sequence: TGTGCCAGCAGCTTAGCCCCACCGGGCGGGAGCTTTGCAGATACGCAGTATTTT. The chain combines TRBV11-3 with TRBJ2-3; 7 nucleotides line up with TRBD2. Germline CDR1 reads SGHNT; CDR2 reads YENEEA. Trimming took 1 base from V and 4 from J; bases not matched to a gene: 14. The CDR3 is made up of 18 amino acids.